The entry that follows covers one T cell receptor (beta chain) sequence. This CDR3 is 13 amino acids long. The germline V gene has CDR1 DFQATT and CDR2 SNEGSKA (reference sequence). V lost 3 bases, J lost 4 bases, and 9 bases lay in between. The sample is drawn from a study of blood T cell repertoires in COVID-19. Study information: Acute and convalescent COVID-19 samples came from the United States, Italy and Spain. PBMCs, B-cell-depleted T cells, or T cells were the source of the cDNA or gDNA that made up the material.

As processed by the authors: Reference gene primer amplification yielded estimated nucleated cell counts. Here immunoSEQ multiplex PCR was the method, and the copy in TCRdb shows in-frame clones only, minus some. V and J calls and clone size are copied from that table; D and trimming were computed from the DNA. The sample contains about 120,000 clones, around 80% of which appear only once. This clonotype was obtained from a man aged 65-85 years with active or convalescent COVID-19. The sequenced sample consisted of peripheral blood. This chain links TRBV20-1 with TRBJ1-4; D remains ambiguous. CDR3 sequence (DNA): TGCAGTGCTAGTGCCGGGGATAATGAAAAACTGTTTTTT. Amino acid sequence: CSASAGDNEKLFF.